This is a list of T cell receptor beta chains from one sample in a study of technical replicates of blood from a handful of donors. Method: immunoSEQ multiplex PCR; TCRdb's copy keeps in-frame clones and lacks some. This table has more than 95,000 clones, 95% appearing once. The sample taken for sequencing was T cells isolated from PBMCs. These receptors all come from a human donor in good health. The CDR3 runs from the conserved cysteine through the conserved F or W. Each record gives: clone size, D gene, J gene, V gene, CDR3 DNA, CDR3 protein. The D gene is left open where the match is weak. Rows give clone size only sometimes, using once, few, many, or a class for an expanded clone.

- TRBD2 TRBJ2-7 TRBV6-5 TGTGCCAGCAGGATCGTAGCGGGAGGGGCCTACGAGCAGTACTTC CASRIVAGGAYEQYF
- TRBD2 TRBJ2-2 TRBV2 TGTGCCAGCAGAGCTAGCGGGGTGGAAGCTGTCGGGGAGCTGTTTTTT CASRASGVEAVGELFF
- TRBD1 TRBJ2-1 TRBV9 TGTGCCAGCAGCGTAACAGGGGTACCCTCGGGTGAGCAGTTCTTC CASSVTGVPSGEQFF
- TRBD1 TRBJ1-5 TRBV2 TGTGCCAGCAGCCTGACAGGGCTCCTCGGGAATCAGCCCCAGCATTTT CASSLTGLLGNQPQHF
- - TRBJ2-4 TRBV12-5 TGTGCTAGTGGTTTGGGGCAGGGGCGCAGGGGAAACATTCAGTACTTC CASGLGQGRRGNIQYF
- - TRBJ1-2 TRBV30 TGTGCCTGGAGTGACAGGAACTATGGCTACACCTTC CAWSDRNYGYTF
- - TRBJ1-1 TRBV9 TGTGCCAGCAGCGTAGGGGGGGTACAGGCAGCTTTCTTT CASSVGGVQAAFF
- TRBD2 TRBJ2-3 TRBV4-1 TGCGCCAGCAGCCAAGACTCTCTGGCGGGGGGGCGAGATACGCAGTATTTT CASSQDSLAGGRDTQYF
- TRBD1 TRBJ2-7 TRBV6-1 TGTGCCAGCAGTGTAGGCCAGGACAGGGCTTACGAGCAGTACTTC CASSVGQDRAYEQYF
- TRBD1 TRBJ1-5 TRBV4-1 TGCGCCAGCAGCCACGCCGGGACAGGGGCCAATCAGCCCCAGCATTTT CASSHAGTGANQPQHF
- TRBD1 TRBJ1-2 TRBV27 TGTGCCACCCGGGGAGGACAGGGACTACCCTATGGCTACACCTTC CATRGGQGLPYGYTF
- - TRBJ1-3 TRBV6-5 TGTGCCAGCAGTTGGGGAGGGGACACCATATATTTT CASSWGGDTIYF
- TRBD2 TRBJ2-7 TRBV6-5 TGTGCCAGCAGTTTAACCACTAGCGGGTCTTACGAGCAGTACTTC CASSLTTSGSYEQYF
- TRBD2 TRBJ2-3 TRBV10-3 TGTGCCATCAGTGGGCTAGCGGGAGGTGAAGATACGCAGTATTTT CAISGLAGGEDTQYF
- TRBD2 TRBJ2-1 TRBV5-1 TGCGCCAGCAGTGCCAGCGGGATAAACTCCTACAATGAGCAGTTCTTC CASSASGINSYNEQFF
- - TRBJ2-2 TRBV7-8 TGTGCCAGCAGCGCTGGTCCGGGCGGGTGGATTTTT CASSAGPGGWIF
- - TRBJ1-4 TRBV30 TGTGCCTGGAGTGTGGGCAGGGCAAATGAAAAACTGTTTTTT CAWSVGRANEKLFF
once - TRBJ2-1 TRBV11-3 TGTGCCAGCAGCCCCAAGGACTCTAGCTCCTACAATGAGCAGTTCTTC CASSPKDSSSYNEQFF
- TRBD1 TRBJ2-7 TRBV9 TGTGCCAGCAGCGGCCGACAGGGGGTAGGACCCTACGAGCAGTACTTC CASSGRQGVGPYEQYF
- - TRBJ1-2 TRBV19 TGTGCCAGTAGTATCGAGGGTTATGATGGCTACACCTTC CASSIEGYDGYTF
- TRBD1 TRBJ2-7 TRBV4-1 TGCGCCAGCAGCCAAGTCGGGACAGGGTCTCGGGAGCAGTACTTC CASSQVGTGSREQYF
- TRBD2 TRBJ2-1 TRBV7-7 TGTGCCAGCAGCTTAAGACTAGCGGCTTACAATGAGCAGTTCTTC CASSLRLAAYNEQFF
once - TRBJ1-4 TRBV2 TGTGCCAGCAGTAAACAGACAACTAATGAAAAACTGTTTTTT CASSKQTTNEKLFF
- TRBD2 TRBJ2-3 TRBV10-3 TGTGCCATCAGTGAGTCTCTAGCGGGGGGCCTTGCAGATACGCAGTATTTT CAISESLAGGLADTQYF
- - TRBJ2-2 TRBV27 TGTGCCAGCAGTCCTACGTTGGAGACCGGGGAGCTGTTTTTT CASSPTLETGELFF
- TRBD1 TRBJ2-2 TRBV11-3 TGTGCCAGCAGCCCAGGGGGCTGGGACAGGGTGAACACCGGGGAGCTGTTTTTT CASSPGGWDRVNTGELFF
- - TRBJ2-7 TRBV11-3 TGTGCCAGCAGCCCTCCCCGACAGAACGAGCAGTACTTC CASSPPRQNEQYF
- TRBD2 TRBJ2-7 TRBV10-2 TGCGCCAGCAGGGGGACTAGCGGGAGGGCACTACACGAGCAGTACTTC CASRGTSGRALHEQYF
- - TRBJ2-7 TRBV19 TGTGCCAGTCGCCCCAGGGGTTCGGGGTACGAGCAGTACTTC CASRPRGSGYEQYF
- TRBD2 TRBJ2-7 TRBV6-1 TGTGCCAGCAGTGCCCGGGACTACCTCAACGAGCAGTACTTC CASSARDYLNEQYF
- - TRBJ1-5 TRBV2 TGTGCCAGCAGCCTTGGACTGACAAGCAATCAGCCCCAGCATTTT CASSLGLTSNQPQHF
once - TRBJ1-3 TRBV28 TGTGCCAGCAGTTCCGACGGAGCGGCCTCTGGAAACACCATATATTTT CASSSDGAASGNTIYF
few - TRBJ1-1 TRBV2 TGTGCCAGCAGAAACCCGAGGGGGGCTTTCTTT CASRNPRGAFF
- - TRBJ2-3 TRBV10-3 TGTGCCATCAGTGAGAGGGCGGGGCTAAGCACAGATACGCAGTATTTT CAISERAGLSTDTQYF
- TRBD2 TRBJ2-1 TRBV5-1 TGCGCCAGCAGCTTGGAACTAGCGGGAGTCCCCTCCTACAATGAGCAGTTCTTC CASSLELAGVPSYNEQFF
- TRBD1 TRBJ1-4 TRBV11-2 TGTGCCAGCAGCGGGACAGTTACTTTATACGGAGGTGAAAAACTGTTTTTT CASSGTVTLYGGEKLFF
- TRBD1 TRBJ1-2 TRBV2 TGTGCCAGGCCGGGACAGGGATATACTAACTATGGCTACACCTTC CARPGQGYTNYGYTF
- - TRBJ2-2 TRBV10-2 TGCGCCAGCACAGAAACAGGGCGCACCGGGGAGCTGTTTTTT CASTETGRTGELFF
- TRBD1 TRBJ1-2 TRBV2 TGTGCCAGCATGCGTGACAGGGGTAACTATGGCTACACCTTC CASMRDRGNYGYTF
- - TRBJ2-3 TRBV6-4 TGTGCCAGCAGTGACTCCGGCGGGACAGGCACAGATACGCAGTATTTT CASSDSGGTGTDTQYF
- TRBD1 TRBJ2-2 TRBV10-3 TGTGCCATCAGTGTACAGGGGGGCACCGGGGAGCTGTTTTTT CAISVQGGTGELFF
- - TRBJ1-2 TRBV5-1 TGCGCCAGCAGCCCCGGAGGTGTGGGGATGAACTATGGCTACACCTTC CASSPGGVGMNYGYTF
- - TRBJ1-5 TRBV7-9 TGTGCCAGCAGCTTAGGAGGTCAGCCCCAGCATTTT CASSLGGQPQHF
- TRBD1 TRBJ1-1 TRBV6-5 TGTGCCCGGGGACAGGTACCTGAAGCTTTCTTT CARGQVPEAFF
- TRBD1 TRBJ1-2 TRBV6-5 TGTGCCAGCAGTCCGGGACAGGTGAGGGGCTACACCTTC CASSPGQVRGYTF
- - TRBJ1-4 TRBV29-1 TGCAGCGTTGAGAAGCGGGCGGCATTGGGCGAAAAACTGTTTTTT CSVEKRAALGEKLFF
- - TRBJ2-3 TRBV7-9 TGTGCCAGCAGCTTAGAAACCGAGGCAGATACGCAGTATTTT CASSLETEADTQYF
- - TRBJ1-3 TRBV19 TGTGCCAGTAGCCGAGATAGTGGCACCATATATTTT CASSRDSGTIYF
- - TRBJ2-7 TRBV5-1 TGCGCCAGCAGCCATATCTCTAGCTCCTACGAGCAGTACTTC CASSHISSSYEQYF
once TRBD1 TRBJ1-2 TRBV5-1 TGCGCCAGCAGCTTGGGGGACAGGGACTATGGCTACACCTTC CASSLGDRDYGYTF
once - TRBJ2-7 TRBV5-1 TGCGCCAGCAGCTTGTACGCGAAAAACGAGCAGTACTTC CASSLYAKNEQYF
- - TRBJ2-7 TRBV2 TGTGCCAGCAGTGAAGGACAGTCAATTTCCTACGAGCAGTACTTC CASSEGQSISYEQYF
- - TRBJ2-2 TRBV15 TGTGCCACCAGCAGAGATCGGGTAGCGACCCTACGGAACACCGGGGAGCTGTTTTTT CATSRDRVATLRNTGELFF
- - TRBJ1-4 TRBV5-8 TGTGCCAGCAGCTTGGCCGACATACTTGCAACTAATGAAAAACTGTTTTTT CASSLADILATNEKLFF
- TRBD1 TRBJ2-1 TRBV19 TGTGCCAGTAGTATAGAAATGGGCCGGACAGGGGGCAACAATGAGCAGTTCTTC CASSIEMGRTGGNNEQFF
- - TRBJ2-1 TRBV6-6 TGTGCCAGCAGTTACTCGATTTCGGGGATCGGGGAGCAGTTCTTC CASSYSISGIGEQFF
once TRBD1 TRBJ2-1 TRBV5-1 TGCGCCAGCAGCGTGGACAGGGGGCTGTGGTCTACGAGGAATGAGCAGTTCTTC CASSVDRGLWSTRNEQFF